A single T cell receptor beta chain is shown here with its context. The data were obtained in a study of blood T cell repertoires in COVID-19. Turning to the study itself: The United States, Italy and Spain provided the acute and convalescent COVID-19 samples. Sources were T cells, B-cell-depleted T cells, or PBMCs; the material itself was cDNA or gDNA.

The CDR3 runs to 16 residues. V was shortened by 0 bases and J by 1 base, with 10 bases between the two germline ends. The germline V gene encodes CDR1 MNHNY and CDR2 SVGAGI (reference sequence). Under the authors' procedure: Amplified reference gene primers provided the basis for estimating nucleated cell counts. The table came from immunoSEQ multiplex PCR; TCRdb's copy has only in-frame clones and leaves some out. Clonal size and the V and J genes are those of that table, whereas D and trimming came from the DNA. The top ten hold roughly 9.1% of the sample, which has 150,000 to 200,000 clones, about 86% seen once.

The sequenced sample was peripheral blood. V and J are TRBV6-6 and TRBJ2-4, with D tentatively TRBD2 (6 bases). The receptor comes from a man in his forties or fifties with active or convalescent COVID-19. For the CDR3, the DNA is TGTGCCAGCAGTTACTCCGAGGGGAGGGCCAAAAACATTCAGTACTTC. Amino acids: CASSYSEGRAKNIQYF.